The entry below describes one T cell receptor (beta chain). Mismatch with germline at one junction end may stem from a read error. This record comes from a study of Graves' ophthalmopathy and Graves' hyperthyroidism. Whole-study context: Peripheral blood sampling preceded any treatment and occurred at initial diagnosis.

The hyperthyroidism patients had a new diagnosis of under 2 months' duration and were aged 18 to 65. The evidence that diagnosis relied on was clinical symptoms, serum thyroxine, TRAb, thyroid ultrasound and orbital computed tomography. CDR3 regions of TCR beta were amplified from RNA transcripts. First-round RT-PCR employed HTBI primers, with a second-round multiplex PCR after it. TCRdb independently ran MiXCR on the multiplex PCR reads; one entry per CDR3 protein. This sample has just over 600,000 distinct CDR3 sequences, with about a fifth found just once. This CDR3 contains 18 residues. Sequenced sample: peripheral blood. This receptor was obtained from a woman aged 18 to 35 with stable Graves' hyperthyroidism. Some clones in this sample may be carry-over from other donors' samples. The chain links TRBV12-3 or TRBV12-4 to TRBJ1-5; 7 bases fit TRBD1. CDR3 nucleotides: TGTGCCAGCAGTTTGGCAGACAGGGTCCTAGACATCAATCAGCCTCAGCATTTT. Residues: CASSLADRVLDINQPQHF.